This TCR beta chain was found in a study of cytomegalovirus exposure and HLA in healthy donors. The CDR3 has 14 amino acids. V was clipped by 4 bases and J by 8 bases, with 18 bases between them. Per the germline V gene, CDR1 is SGHRS and CDR2 is YFSETQ. With 60 Vbeta and 13 Jbeta primers, the PCR was carried out. This table comes from immunoSEQ multiplex PCR, and its TCRdb copy is limited to in-frame clones, with some not included. The top ten clones hold about 7.5% of a sample with a few hundred thousand clones, approximately 80% of them seen once. Concerning this clone: The antigen remains undetermined.

General observations from the study: Through in vitro validation, three CMV-associated chains were shown to be specific for CMV antigens. An assumption of roughly uniform sequencing depth across donors underlay the presence/absence analyses.

The chain carries TRBV5-1 and TRBJ1-1; D gene ambiguous. This clonotype was sampled from an older woman in good health and CMV-seropositive. The sequenced material came from PBMCs. CDR3 DNA sequence: TGCGCCAGCAGCCCCGGGAGGGAGGGAGGGGAAGCTTTCTTT. It yields the protein CASSPGREGGEAFF.